These 15 T cell receptor beta chains originate from one sample sequenced in a study of shared clonotypes between healthy human individuals. Sequencing used immunoSEQ multiplex PCR; TCRdb keeps in-frame clones, though not all of them. In the table there are fewer than 650,000 clones, over 65% of which are singletons. The sample was PBMCs. Receptors originate from a middle-aged woman in good health. Some clones in this sample may be carry-over from other donors' samples.

The V call is TRBV30, the J call TRBJ2-1; 10 nucleotides agree with TRBD2. This CDR3 is 14 amino acids long. The V segment lost 0 bases and the J segment 4 bases; nucleotides outside the gene matches: 0. Germline V gene sequence: CDR1 GTSNPN, CDR2 SVGIG (reference sequence). CDR3 bases: TGTGCCTGGAGTGTGACTAGCGGGTACAATGAGCAGTTCTTC. Translation: CAWSVTSGYNEQFF.

This chain connects TRBV29-1 to TRBJ2-5; 7 bases line up with TRBD2. Judging by the DNA end, TRBJ2-7 fits better; the J call may be wrong. The CDR3 spans 12 residues. Looked up from germline, CDR1 is SQVTM and CDR2 is ANQGSEA. The CDR3 DNA reads TGCAGCGTTGTTTCTAGCGGTTACGAGCAGTACTTC. Translated: CSVVSSGYEQYF.

The CDR3 DNA sequence: TGTGCCAGCAGCTTACAGGGGGCATATCAGCCCCAGCATTTT. Translation: CASSLQGAYQPQHF. V gene TRBV2 combines with J gene TRBJ1-5, with 9 bases aligning to TRBD1. CDR3 length: 14 amino acids. The V gene's germline CDR1 is SNHLY and CDR2 FYNNEI. The J segment lost 5 bases and the V segment lost 6 bases, leaving 5 bases of the junction unmatched. The full variable domain, rest sourced from reference TRBV2 and TRBJ1-5, is EPEVTQTPSHQVTQMGQEVILRCVPISNHLYFYWYRQILGQKVEFLVSFYNNEISEKSEIFDDQFSVERPDGSNFTLKIRSTKLEDSAMYFCASSLQGAYQPQHFGDGTRLSIL.

The genes are TRBV6-5 and TRBJ2-7, with 8 nucleotides matching TRBD2. J was trimmed by 1 base and V by 6 bases; bases with no gene match: 5. CDR3 length: 14 residues. Germline V lookup: CDR1 MNHEY, CDR2 SVGAGI. The CDR3 loop is CASRSAGESYEQYF. The CDR3 DNA follows: TGTGCCAGCAGATCAGCGGGAGAATCCTACGAGCAGTACTTC.

This clone appeared many times. Other nucleotide sequences in the sample specify the same CDR3. The chain carries TRBV2 and TRBJ1-5; D perhaps matches TRBD1 (6 bases). V lost 2 bases and J lost 9, with 14 bases in between. The germline V gene has CDR1 SNHLY and CDR2 FYNNEI. CDR3 length equals 14 residues. The CDR3, as DNA: TGTGCCAGCAGTGAATCGGGGGGGCTATCGCCCCAGCATTTT. Translation gives CASSESGGLSPQHF.

This rearrangement joins TRBV2 to TRBJ1-5; a possible D gene is TRBD1 (6 bases). V was cut by 7 bases and J by 3 bases, with 22 bases left in between. This CDR3 contains 17 residues. The germline V gene encodes CDR1 SNHLY and CDR2 FYNNEI. In DNA, the CDR3 is TGTGCCAGCAAAAAGGAGGTTTCCACAGGGCACAATCAGCCCCAGCATTTT. Its translation: CASKKEVSTGHNQPQHF.

Remarks on this clone: A far larger clone is off by one base, so a read error is likely. The chain carries TRBV4-2 and TRBJ2-2; the D gene is possibly TRBD1 (6 bases). There are 15 residues in the CDR3. CDR1 and CDR2 (germline): LGHNA, YNFKEQ. CDR3 sequence reads: CASSASGQNTGELLF. CDR3 DNA sequence: TGTGCCAGCAGCGCATCAGGACAGAACACCGGGGAGCTGCTTTTT.

The chain uses TRBV11-2 and TRBJ2-6; 10 nucleotides align to TRBD1. CDR1 is SGHAT, CDR2 FQNNGV, per germline. CDR3 length: 19 amino acids. Trimming cost V 6 bases and J 2 bases; bases outside gene matches: 13. CDR3 protein: CASRSIRQGAGTGANVLTF. CDR3 in DNA: TGTGCCAGCAGATCTATTCGACAGGGGGCAGGGACTGGGGCCAACGTCCTGACTTTC.

This chain joins TRBV7-3 and TRBJ2-2, with 10 nucleotides matching TRBD2. V gave up 2 bases and J gave up 6 bases; unmatched junction bases: 6. CDR3 length: 16 amino acids. CDR1 is SGHTA and CDR2 is FQGTGA in the germline V gene. The DNA of the CDR3 is TGTGCCAGCAGCTTAGGCCCTAGCGGGAGAGCCGGGGAGCTGTTTTTT. Translation gives CASSLGPSGRAGELFF.

V usage is TRBV6-1 and J usage is TRBJ2-5, with D unclear. The J call may be in error: the DNA end matches TRBJ2-7 better. CDR1 and CDR2 from the germline V gene are MNHNS and SASEGT. The length of the CDR3 is 12 residues. The CDR3 DNA reads as TGTGCCAGCAGTGAAATTTCGTACGAGCAGTACTTC. Protein sequence: CASSEISYEQYF.

The J gene is TRBJ2-1, the V gene TRBV7-9, with 7 bases aligning to TRBD2. The V gene's germline CDR1 is SEHNR and CDR2 FQNEAQ (reference sequence). The CDR3 contains 13 residues. The V gene end was trimmed by 5 bases and the J gene end by 12 bases; junction bases not matched to a gene: 10. The CDR3 nucleotides read TGTGCCAGCAGCCTAGGGGAGGGATCTGGGCAGTTCTTC. Encoded protein: CASSLGEGSGQFF.

The rearrangement uses TRBV11-2 and TRBJ1-5, with D possibly TRBD1 on 6 matching bases. The CDR3 runs to 15 residues. CDR1 is SGHAT, CDR2 FQNNGV, per germline. Trimming pared 0 bases from V and 2 bases from J, leaving 8 bases between. DNA of the CDR3: TGTGCCAGCAGCTTAGACAGGGGTGGCAATCAGCCCCAGCATTTT. Its translation: CASSLDRGGNQPQHF.

On this clone: Other nucleotide sequences from this sample produce the same CDR3. The J gene is TRBJ2-7, the V gene TRBV7-2; 7 bases are shared with TRBD2. Germline V CDR1 and CDR2: SGHTA, FQGNSA. This CDR3 comprises 15 residues. With V trimmed by 1 base and J by 0 bases, 3 bases remained unmatched. The CDR3, as DNA: TGTGCCAGCAGCTTAGGAGCGGGGCCCTCCTACGAGCAGTACTTC. Translated, it gives CASSLGAGPSYEQYF.

In the case of this clone: Since a much larger clone is just one base distant, this may be a read error. The chain joins TRBV30 to TRBJ2-1, with unresolved D. This CDR3 contains 12 residues. The germline CDR1 and CDR2 sequences are GTSNPN and SVGIG (reference sequence). Trimming stripped 4 bases from V and 6 bases from J, with 10 bases between. The CDR3 DNA is TGTGCCTGGACCACCACAAGCAATGAGCAGTTCTTC. Amino acid sequence: CAWTTTSNEQFF.

A remark on this clone: Only one base separates this from a far larger clonotype, so it likely reflects a read error. Other nucleotide sequences from this sample produce the same CDR3. Here the CDR3 reads CASSPGQGNQPQHF. For the CDR3, the DNA is TGTGCCAGCAGCCCGGGACAGGGGAATCAGCCCCAGCATTTT. The chain uses TRBV5-5 and TRBJ1-5; 10 bases line up with TRBD1. V was pared by 4 bases and J by 4 bases, with 2 bases of the junction left unmatched. The CDR3 runs to 14 residues. Germline V gene lookup returns CDR1 SGHKS and CDR2 YYEKEE (reference sequence).